This T cell receptor (beta chain) was observed in a study of cytomegalovirus exposure and HLA in healthy donors. Across the study: A prior study identified approximately 120 million unique TCR beta sequences from 200 million or so T cells.

To note about this clone: Its antigen is as yet unknown. One end of the junction fails to match germline, which may point to a read error.

Donors likely had unrecorded immune exposures despite being nominally healthy when sampled. Broader study findings: Near-uniform donor sequencing depth was presumed by presence/absence analyses. Highest at DRB1 and lowest at HLA-C, TCR association rates differed among HLA loci in a later analysis.

13 Jbeta primers and 60 Vbeta primers were used for the PCR. The assay was immunoSEQ multiplex PCR, and TCRdb's table has in-frame clones only and misses some. The sample consists of roughly 120,000 clones, 82% of them appearing once. The sequence was collected from a woman between 18 and 30 years old in good health and CMV-seronegative. Sequencing was carried out using PBMCs.

CDR3 DNA: TGTTCCAGCAGTTCGGTGGTAGATACGCAGTATTTT. This gives the protein CSSSSVVDTQYF. V is TRBV7-9 and J is TRBJ2-3; D not resolved. This CDR3 contains 12 residues. Germline CDR1 SEHNR, CDR2 FQNEAQ (reference sequence).